Below are 20 T cell receptor beta chains sequenced from a single sample in a study of PD-1 blockade in classical Hodgkin lymphoma. Repertoires were generated with immunoSEQ multiplex PCR, while TCRdb's copy carries only in-frame clones and drops some. The data contain under 8,000 clones, approximately 80% of them singletons. Every patient had relapsed following autologous stem cell transplantation, and cohorts differed in brentuximab vedotin exposure. By magnetic negative selection, CD4+ T cells were purified from thawed PBMCs. This material consisted of CD4+ T cells from blood, taken at baseline. The receptor source for this set is a human donor with classical Hodgkin lymphoma.

This clone was seen a few times. V gene TRBV28 combines with J gene TRBJ1-5, with TRBD1 identical over 7 bases. The CDR3 consists of 16 residues. V dropped 6 bases and J dropped 5; count of bases not matched to a gene: 13. From germline, CDR1 is MDHEN and CDR2 SYDVKM. The CDR3 coding sequence is TGTGCCAGCAGGCGAGGGGGCGGGGGGGCCTATCAGCCCCAGCATTTT. This gives the protein CASRRGGGGAYQPQHF.

This clone showed up just a few times. This rearrangement joins TRBV30 to TRBJ2-7; D is unclear. CDR3 length equals 13 residues. Germline values: CDR1 GTSNPN, CDR2 SVGIG (reference sequence). Trimming pared 0 bases from V and 3 bases from J, leaving 9 bases between. The CDR3 here is CAWSVGLGYEQYF. Written as DNA, the CDR3 is TGTGCCTGGAGTGTAGGGCTAGGCTACGAGCAGTACTTC.

This clone was observed a handful of times. V usage is TRBV30 and J usage is TRBJ1-2; D is undetermined. From germline, CDR1 is GTSNPN and CDR2 SVGIG (reference sequence). Trimming took 1 base from V and 5 from J, leaving 5 bases between them. The CDR3 is made up of 11 amino acids. CDR3 coding DNA: TGTGCCTGGAGTGCCAAATATGGCTACACCTTC. The encoded protein is CAWSAKYGYTF.

V gene TRBV4-3 combines with J gene TRBJ2-6; D tentatively reads TRBD1 or TRBD2 (5 bases each). V was clipped by 0 bases and J by 4 bases, with 13 bases between them. The CDR3 contains 17 residues. Per the germline V gene, CDR1 is LGHNA and CDR2 is YSLEER. CDR3 nucleotide sequence: TGCGCCAGCAGCCAAGATAGTCGGGGCACCGGGGCCAACGTCCTGACTTTC. Its protein is CASSQDSRGTGANVLTF.

The chain links TRBV6-4 to TRBJ2-3; 10 bases are shared with TRBD2. The J segment lost 1 base and the V segment lost 0 bases, leaving 7 bases of the junction unmatched. Per germline, CDR1 MRHNA and CDR2 SNTAGT. CDR3 length equals 18 residues. DNA for the CDR3: TGTGCCAGCAGTGACTCAGCCTTAGCGGGGGGCCGCACAGATACGCAGTATTTT. This codes for CASSDSALAGGRTDTQYF.

A note on this clone: One junction end does not reproduce the germline sequence, and a read error may be involved. The chain links TRBV7-7 to TRBJ1-3, with TRBD1 matching over 7 bases. The CDR3 has 17 amino acids. The germline V gene encodes CDR1 SSHAT and CDR2 FNYEAQ (reference sequence). CDR3 protein: CASSPTGGKGAGNTIYF. For the CDR3, the DNA is TGTGCTAGCAGCCCGACCGGGGGGAAGGGGGCCGGAAACACCATATATTTT.

The chain carries TRBV5-1 and TRBJ2-3, with 12 bases fitting TRBD2. Trimming took 0 bases from V and 4 from J; bases not matched to a gene: 3. The CDR3 contains 16 residues. The germline CDR1 and CDR2 sequences are SGHRS and YFSETQ. The CDR3 coding sequence is TGCGCCAGCAGCTTGGCAGCTAGCGGGGGGGCAGATACGCAGTATTTT. Its protein product is CASSLAASGGADTQYF.

The chain recombines TRBV7-8 with TRBJ2-7, with 8 nucleotides matching TRBD2. Germline lookup yields CDR1 SGHVS and CDR2 FQNEAQ. J gave up 5 bases and V 5 bases, and 5 bases lay outside the gene matches. There are 13 residues in the CDR3. CDR3 sequence (DNA): TGTGCCAGCAGCCCTCCGGGACTAGACGAGCAGTACTTC. Encoded protein: CASSPPGLDEQYF.

This chain connects TRBV27 to TRBJ1-1; TRBD1 might be the D (5 bases). Trimming took 4 bases from V and 6 from J, leaving 18 bases between them. The CDR3 is made up of 15 amino acids. The germline V gene encodes CDR1 MNHEY and CDR2 SMNVEV (reference sequence). The chain's CDR3 is CASSSLGGGVAEAFF. The DNA of the CDR3 is TGTGCCAGCAGTTCCCTCGGGGGAGGGGTTGCTGAAGCTTTCTTT.

Only a few counts were recorded for this clone. The chain has TRBV6-6 and TRBJ1-5; the D is unclear. There are 15 residues in the CDR3. V dropped 7 bases and J dropped 6 bases, with 19 bases sitting between them. Germline lookup yields CDR1 MNHNY and CDR2 SVGAGI (reference sequence). The CDR3 is CASTLDGSPGQPQHF. The CDR3 DNA reads as TGTGCCAGCACCCTCGACGGGTCTCCGGGTCAGCCCCAGCATTTT.

This clone came up once. The chain uses TRBV10-1 and TRBJ2-7; D not resolved. Trimming took 5 bases from V and 0 from J, leaving 5 bases between them. Germline lookup yields CDR1 WNHNN and CDR2 SYGVQD (reference sequence). The CDR3 loop spans 12 amino acids. The CDR3 DNA follows: TGCGCCAGCAGTCAAGACTCCTACGAGCAGTACTTC. It specifies CASSQDSYEQYF.

The J gene is TRBJ1-1, the V gene TRBV7-9; D is undetermined. The length of the CDR3 is 13 residues. The germline CDR1 and CDR2 sequences are SEHNR and FQNEAQ (reference sequence). Trimming took off 3 bases at V and 2 bases at J, with 7 bases between the two ends. The chain's CDR3 is CASSFYPNTEAFF. CDR3 DNA sequence: TGTGCCAGCAGCTTTTATCCTAACACTGAAGCTTTCTTT.

This sequence joins TRBV9 and TRBJ1-3; TRBD1 might be the D (5 bases). CDR3 length: 14 residues. V dropped 4 bases and J dropped 8 bases, with 16 bases sitting between them. The germline CDR1 and CDR2 sequences are SGDLS and YYNGEE. CDR3 residues: CASSLTVVGDTIYF. Here the CDR3 DNA reads TGTGCCAGCAGCTTGACAGTTGTAGGGGACACCATATATTTT.

This sequence joins TRBV7-9 and TRBJ1-6, with D uncertain. CDR3 length: 14 residues. The V gene lost 1 base and the J gene lost 7 bases, with 8 bases spanning the gap. Looked up from germline, CDR1 is SEHNR and CDR2 is FQNEAQ (reference sequence). The CDR3 sequence: CASSLGTQNSPLHF. In nucleotides, the CDR3 is TGTGCCAGCAGCTTAGGCACACAGAATTCACCCCTCCACTTT.

The rearrangement links TRBV19 to TRBJ1-6; 9 nucleotides align to TRBD1. The germline V gene encodes CDR1 LNHDA and CDR2 SQIVND (reference sequence). V lost 3 bases and J lost 7; bases outside the gene matches: 7. This CDR3 is 16 amino acids long. DNA for the CDR3: TGTGCCAGTAGTATGTATGGCGGACAGGGGAATTCACCCCTCCACTTT. It encodes CASSMYGGQGNSPLHF. The full variable domain, completed using reference TRBV19 and TRBJ1-6, is DGGITQSPKYLFRKEGQNVTLSCEQNLNHDAMYWYRQDPGQGLRLIYYSQIVNDFQKGDIAEGYSVSREKKESFPLTVTSAQKNPTAFYLCASSMYGGQGNSPLHFGNGTRLTVT.

The J gene is TRBJ2-7, the V gene TRBV30; the D gene is possibly TRBD2 (6 bases). V was trimmed by 7 bases and J by 6 bases, leaving 13 bases between them. The CDR3 consists of 11 residues. CDR1 is GTSNPN and CDR2 is SVGIG in the germline V gene (reference sequence). CDR3 bases: TGTGCCTACGGGGGTACCTCCGAGCAGTACTTC. Amino acid sequence: CAYGGTSEQYF.

This chain uses TRBV6-1 with TRBJ2-5; D may correspond to TRBD1 or TRBD2 (7 bases each). V lost 4 bases, J lost 4 bases, and 13 bases lay in between. The CDR3 length is 14 residues. Per the germline V gene, CDR1 is MNHNS and CDR2 is SASEGT. This CDR3 reads CASSVGRGGETQYF. The CDR3 DNA is TGTGCCAGCAGTGTAGGCAGGGGGGGAGAGACCCAGTACTTC.

The gene calls are TRBV19 and TRBJ2-1; the match to TRBD2 covers 13 bases. CDR3 length equals 17 residues. CDR1 LNHDA and CDR2 SQIVND come from the germline V gene (reference sequence). The V and J ends lost 4 bases and 3 bases, in that order; junction bases with no gene match: 6. CDR3 sequence reads: CASSTSWTSGSYNEQFF. DNA for the CDR3: TGTGCCAGTAGTACCTCATGGACTAGCGGGAGCTACAATGAGCAGTTCTTC.

The chain carries TRBV28 and TRBJ1-3, with D perhaps TRBD1 (5 bases). Trimming left V 4 bases short and J 0 bases short, with 25 bases between. Germline CDR1 is MDHEN and CDR2 is SYDVKM. The CDR3 extends over 20 amino acids. This chain's CDR3 is CASSSRGRQSLHRSGNTIYF. The CDR3 nucleotides read TGTGCCAGCAGTTCCCGCGGTAGACAGTCCCTCCATCGCTCTGGAAACACCATATATTTT.

This chain joins TRBV18 and TRBJ2-3; 8 nucleotides match TRBD1. Losses at the gene ends were 8 bases for V and 0 bases for J; bases not matched to a gene: 7. CDR1 and CDR2 (germline): KGHSH, LQKENI. The CDR3 is made up of 15 amino acids. This chain's CDR3 is CASNDRGGSTDTQYF. DNA of the CDR3: TGTGCCAGCAACGACAGGGGCGGGAGCACAGATACGCAGTATTTT.